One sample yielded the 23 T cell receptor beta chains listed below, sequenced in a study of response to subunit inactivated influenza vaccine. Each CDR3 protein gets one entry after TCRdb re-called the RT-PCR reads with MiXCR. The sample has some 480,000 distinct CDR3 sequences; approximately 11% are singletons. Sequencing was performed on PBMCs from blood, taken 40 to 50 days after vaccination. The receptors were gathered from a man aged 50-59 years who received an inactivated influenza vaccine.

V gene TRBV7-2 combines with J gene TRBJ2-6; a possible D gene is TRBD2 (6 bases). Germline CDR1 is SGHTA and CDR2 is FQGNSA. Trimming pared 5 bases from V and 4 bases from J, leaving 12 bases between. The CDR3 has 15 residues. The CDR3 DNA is TGTGCCAGCAGCAATAGCGGTTCCGGGGCCAACGTCCTGACTTTC. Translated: CASSNSGSGANVLTF.

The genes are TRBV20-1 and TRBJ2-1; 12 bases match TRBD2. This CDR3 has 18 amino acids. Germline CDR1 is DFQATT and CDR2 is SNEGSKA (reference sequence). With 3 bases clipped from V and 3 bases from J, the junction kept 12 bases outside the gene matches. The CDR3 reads CSARVGLAGRSNYNEQFF. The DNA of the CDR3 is TGCAGTGCTAGGGTAGGACTAGCGGGGAGATCTAACTACAATGAGCAGTTCTTC.

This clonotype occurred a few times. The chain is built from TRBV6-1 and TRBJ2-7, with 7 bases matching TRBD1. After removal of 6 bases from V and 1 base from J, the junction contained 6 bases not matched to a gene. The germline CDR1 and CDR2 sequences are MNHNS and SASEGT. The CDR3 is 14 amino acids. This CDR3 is CASRRTGPSYEQYF. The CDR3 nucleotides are TGTGCCAGCAGAAGGACAGGACCTTCCTACGAGCAGTACTTC.

As DNA, the CDR3 is TGCGCCAGCAGCTTGGATGTGGCGGGGGGCCGTTTCTCTGGAAACACCATATATTTT. Protein sequence: CASSLDVAGGRFSGNTIYF. The chain joins TRBV5-1 to TRBJ1-3; maybe TRBD1 (6 bases). In germline, CDR1 is SGHRS, CDR2 YFSETQ. Trimming shortened V by 0 bases and J by 0 bases, and 19 bases separated the two germline ends. The CDR3 is made up of 19 amino acids.

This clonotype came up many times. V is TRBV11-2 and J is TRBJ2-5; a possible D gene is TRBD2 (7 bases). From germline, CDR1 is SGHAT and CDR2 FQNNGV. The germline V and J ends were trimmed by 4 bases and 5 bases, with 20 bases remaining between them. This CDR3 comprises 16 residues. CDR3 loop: CASSSLRGPRRETQYF. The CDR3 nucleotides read TGTGCCAGCAGCTCCCTGCGGGGGCCACGGCGGGAGACCCAGTACTTC.

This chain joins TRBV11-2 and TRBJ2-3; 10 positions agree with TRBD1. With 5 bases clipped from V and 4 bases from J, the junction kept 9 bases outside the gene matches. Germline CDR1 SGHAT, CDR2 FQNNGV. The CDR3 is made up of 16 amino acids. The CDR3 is CASSPLTGGKSDTQYF. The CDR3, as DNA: TGTGCCAGCAGCCCCCTGACAGGGGGCAAATCAGATACGCAGTATTTT.

CDR3 in amino acids: CASSPLRGRFQETQYF. DNA of the CDR3: TGTGCCAGCAGTCCCCTCCGGGGGCGATTCCAAGAGACCCAGTACTTC. The V gene is TRBV28, the J gene TRBJ2-5, with D perhaps TRBD1 or TRBD2 (6 bases each). The CDR3 length is 16 residues. Per the germline V gene, CDR1 is MDHEN and CDR2 is SYDVKM. Trimming left V 5 bases short and J 1 base short, with 17 bases between. The entire variable domain, with the rest obtained from reference TRBV28 and TRBJ2-5, is as follows: DVKVTQSSRYLVKRTGEKVFLECVQDMDHENMFWYRQDPGLGLRLIYFSYDVKMKEKGDIPEGYSVSREKKERFSLILESASTNQTSMYLCASSPLRGRFQETQYFGPGTRLLVL.

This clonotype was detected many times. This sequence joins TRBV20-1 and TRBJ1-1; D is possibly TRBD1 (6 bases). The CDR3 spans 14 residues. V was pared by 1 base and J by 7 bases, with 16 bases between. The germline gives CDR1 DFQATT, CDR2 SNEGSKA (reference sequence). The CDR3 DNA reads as TGCAGTGCTAGAGGAACAGGGTGGTATTTTGAAGCTTTCTTT. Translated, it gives CSARGTGWYFEAFF.

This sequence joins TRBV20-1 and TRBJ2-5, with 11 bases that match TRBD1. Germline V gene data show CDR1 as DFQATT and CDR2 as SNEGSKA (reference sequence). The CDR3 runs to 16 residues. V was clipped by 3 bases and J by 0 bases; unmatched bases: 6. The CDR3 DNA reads TGCAGTGCTAGCGAGGGACAGGGGGTCAACCAAGAGACCCAGTACTTC. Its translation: CSASEGQGVNQETQYF.

The CDR3 bases are TGCGCCAGCAGCCGGGAGGCCCTCACCTTCAATGAGCAGTTCTTC. Protein sequence: CASSREALTFNEQFF. The chain recombines TRBV4-1 with TRBJ2-1; possibly TRBD2 for D (6 bases). This CDR3 spans 15 amino acids. Trimming left V 4 bases short and J 6 bases short, with 16 bases between. The V gene's germline CDR1 is MGHRA and CDR2 YSYEKL.

The CDR3 sequence: CASSSYSGAVNEQFF. The CDR3 DNA sequence: TGTGCCAGCAGCTCTTATAGCGGGGCGGTCAATGAGCAGTTCTTC. V usage is TRBV7-9 and J usage is TRBJ2-1; 8 nucleotides match TRBD2. V gave up 4 bases and J gave up 6 bases; unmatched junction bases: 8. The CDR3 sequence is 15 residues long. Germline-derived CDR1 and CDR2 are SEHNR and FQNEAQ (reference sequence).

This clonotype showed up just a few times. CDR3 sequence (DNA): TGTGCCAGCAGTGAAGCGCGGCAGGGTGGCGGCTACACCTTC. Residues: CASSEARQGGGYTF. The J gene is TRBJ1-2, the V gene TRBV2; possibly TRBD1 for D (5 bases). V lost 0 bases to trimming and J lost 8 bases, with 13 bases between them. Germline V CDR1 and CDR2: SNHLY, FYNNEI. This CDR3 spans 14 amino acids.

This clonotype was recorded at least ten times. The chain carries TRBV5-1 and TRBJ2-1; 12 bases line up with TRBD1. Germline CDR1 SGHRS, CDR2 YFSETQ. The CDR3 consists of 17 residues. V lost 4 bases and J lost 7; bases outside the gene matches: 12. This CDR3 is CASSPISGTGGRNEQFF. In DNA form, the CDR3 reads TGCGCCAGCAGCCCAATCTCCGGGACAGGGGGCCGGAATGAGCAGTTCTTC.

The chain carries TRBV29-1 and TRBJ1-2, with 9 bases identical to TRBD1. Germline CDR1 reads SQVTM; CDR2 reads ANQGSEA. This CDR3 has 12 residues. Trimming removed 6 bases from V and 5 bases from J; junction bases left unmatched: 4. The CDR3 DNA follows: TGCAGCGTAGCGACAGGGGGATATGGCTACACCTTC. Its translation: CSVATGGYGYTF.

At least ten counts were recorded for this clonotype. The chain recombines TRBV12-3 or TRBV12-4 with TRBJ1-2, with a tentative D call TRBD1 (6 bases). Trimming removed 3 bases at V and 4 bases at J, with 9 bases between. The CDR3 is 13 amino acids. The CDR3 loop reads CASSFGQSYGYTF. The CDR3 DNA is TGTGCCAGCAGTTTCGGACAGAGCTATGGCTACACCTTC.

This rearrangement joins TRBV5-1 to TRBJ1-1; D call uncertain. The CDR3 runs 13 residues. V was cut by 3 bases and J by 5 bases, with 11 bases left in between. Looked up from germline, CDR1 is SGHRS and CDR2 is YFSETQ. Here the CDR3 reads CASSSGTRTEAFF. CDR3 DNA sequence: TGCGCCAGCAGCTCTGGCACACGGACTGAAGCTTTCTTT. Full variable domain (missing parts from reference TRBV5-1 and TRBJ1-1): KAGVTQTPRYLIKTRGQQVTLSCSPISGHRSVSWYQQTPGQGLQFLFEYFSETQRNKGNFPGRFSGRQFSNSRSEMNVSTLELGDSALYLCASSSGTRTEAFFGQGTRLTVV.

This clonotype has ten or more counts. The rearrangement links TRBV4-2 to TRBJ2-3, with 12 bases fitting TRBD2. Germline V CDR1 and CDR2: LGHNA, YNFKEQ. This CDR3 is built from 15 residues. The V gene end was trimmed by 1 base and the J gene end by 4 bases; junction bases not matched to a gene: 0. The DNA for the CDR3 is TGTGCCAGCAGCCAAGCTAGCGGGGGGGCAGATACGCAGTATTTT. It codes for CASSQASGGADTQYF.

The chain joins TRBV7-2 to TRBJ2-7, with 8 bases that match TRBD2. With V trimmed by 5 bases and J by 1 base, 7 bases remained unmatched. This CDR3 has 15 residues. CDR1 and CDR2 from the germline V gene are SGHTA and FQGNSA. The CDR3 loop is CASSERGGMSYEQYF. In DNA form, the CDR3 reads TGTGCCAGCAGCGAGCGCGGGGGGATGTCCTACGAGCAGTACTTC.

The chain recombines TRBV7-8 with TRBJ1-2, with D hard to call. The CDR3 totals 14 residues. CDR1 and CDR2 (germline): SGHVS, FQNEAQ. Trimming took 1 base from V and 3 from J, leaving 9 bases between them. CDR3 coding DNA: TGTGCCAGCAGCTTAGAGGACGCAGACTATGGCTACACCTTC. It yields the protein CASSLEDADYGYTF.

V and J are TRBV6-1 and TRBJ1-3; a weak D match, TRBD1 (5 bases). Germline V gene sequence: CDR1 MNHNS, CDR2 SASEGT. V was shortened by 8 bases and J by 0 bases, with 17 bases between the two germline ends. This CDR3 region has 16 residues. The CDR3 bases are TGTGCCAGCGGAGGGAAAGGGGATCACTCTGGAAACACCATATATTTT. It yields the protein CASGGKGDHSGNTIYF.

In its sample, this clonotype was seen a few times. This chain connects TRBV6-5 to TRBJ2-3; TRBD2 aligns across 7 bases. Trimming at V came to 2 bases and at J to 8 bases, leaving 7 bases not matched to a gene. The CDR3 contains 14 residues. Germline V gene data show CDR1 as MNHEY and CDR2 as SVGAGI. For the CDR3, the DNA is TGTGCCAGCAGTTACGCGACTAGCCTCGGTACGCAGTATTTT. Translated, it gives CASSYATSLGTQYF.

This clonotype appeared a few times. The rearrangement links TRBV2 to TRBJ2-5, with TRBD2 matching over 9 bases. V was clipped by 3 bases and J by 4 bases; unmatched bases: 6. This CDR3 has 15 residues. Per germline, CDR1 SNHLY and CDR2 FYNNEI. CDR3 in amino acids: CASSDLAGGRETQYF. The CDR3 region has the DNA TGTGCCAGCAGTGACCTCGCGGGGGGGCGAGAGACCCAGTACTTC.

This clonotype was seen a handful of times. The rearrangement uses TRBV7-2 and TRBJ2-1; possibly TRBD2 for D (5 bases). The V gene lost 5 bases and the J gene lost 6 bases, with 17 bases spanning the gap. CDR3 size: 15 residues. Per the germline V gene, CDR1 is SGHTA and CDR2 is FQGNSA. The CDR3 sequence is CASSPYMGEGNEQFF. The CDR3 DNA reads TGTGCCAGCAGCCCTTATATGGGAGAGGGCAATGAGCAGTTCTTC.